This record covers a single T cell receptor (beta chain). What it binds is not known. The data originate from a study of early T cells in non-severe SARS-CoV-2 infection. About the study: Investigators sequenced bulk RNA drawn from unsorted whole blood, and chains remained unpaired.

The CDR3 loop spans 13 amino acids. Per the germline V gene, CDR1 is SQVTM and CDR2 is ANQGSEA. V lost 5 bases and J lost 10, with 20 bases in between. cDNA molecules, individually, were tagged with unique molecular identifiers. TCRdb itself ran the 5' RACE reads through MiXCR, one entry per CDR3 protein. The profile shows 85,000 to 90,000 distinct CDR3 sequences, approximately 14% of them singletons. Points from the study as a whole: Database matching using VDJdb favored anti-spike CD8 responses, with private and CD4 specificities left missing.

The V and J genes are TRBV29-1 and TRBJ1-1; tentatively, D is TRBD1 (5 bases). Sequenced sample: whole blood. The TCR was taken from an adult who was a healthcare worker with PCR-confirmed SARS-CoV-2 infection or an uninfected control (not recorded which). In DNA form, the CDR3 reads TGCAGCGTTAGCACAGGCAGTTTGTATAGAGCTTTCTTT. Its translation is CSVSTGSLYRAFF.